The clone carrying this T cell receptor beta chain appeared a few times. Its antigen remains unidentified. These data are taken from a study of response to subunit inactivated influenza vaccine. Findings and limits, study-wide: Every seasonal influenza vaccination brings in few new T cells, the authors suggested.

TCRdb ran MiXCR on the RT-PCR reads and lists one entry per CDR3 protein. This table holds about half a million distinct CDR3 sequences, 25% found once. There are 13 residues in the CDR3. CDR1 and CDR2 from the germline V gene are SGHTA and FQGNSA. J was trimmed by 8 bases and V by 7 bases; bases with no gene match: 6. Sequencing was performed on CD4+ T cells sorted from PBMCs, taken 5 to 6 days after vaccination. The clonotype originates from a man between 45 and 60 years old who received an inactivated influenza vaccine. J is TRBJ2-3 and V is TRBV7-2, with 10 bases identical to TRBD2. This chain's CDR3 is CASKSGRASTQYF. CDR3 in DNA: TGTGCCAGCAAGAGCGGGAGGGCTAGTACGCAGTATTTT.